This paragraph covers one TCR beta chain sequence. Antigen specificity is unknown. The record originates from a study of OX40 agonist ivuxolimab in advanced cancers. Study information: Melanoma, hepatocellular carcinoma, head and neck or renal cell cancer occurred in dose-escalation patients. The eligibility criteria allowed prior anti-PD-1, anti-PD-L1 or anti-CTLA-4 therapy, and 40% had some. Study observations and caveats: Expanded peripheral T cell antigen specificity was not determined. The study found that CD8+ T cells averaged more expanded clones than CD4+.

TCRdb's table, derived via immunoSEQ multiplex PCR, lists solely in-frame clones and lacks some. Of roughly 90,000 clones listed, approximately 88% are singletons. The CDR3 spans 16 residues. J was trimmed by 3 bases and V by 5 bases; bases with no gene match: 11. Germline V gives CDR1 SGHVS, CDR2 FQNEAQ. This TCR derives from an adult with an advanced solid tumor such as melanoma, head and neck, liver or kidney cancer. Specimen: CD4+ or CD8+ T cells sorted from blood, collected in a trial of the OX40 agonist ivuxolimab. V and J are TRBV7-8 and TRBJ2-7, with 9 bases identical to TRBD2. CDR3 region: CASSLRRSGGFYEQYF. As DNA, the CDR3 is TGTGCCAGCAGCCTAAGAAGAAGCGGGGGGTTCTACGAGCAGTACTTC.